A selection of T cell receptor beta chains follows, all from one sample in a study of T-cell reconstitution after alpha-beta-depleted transplantation in children. One entry per CDR3 protein, called by TCRdb with MiXCR from the PCR reads. The sample lists some 400,000 distinct CDR3 sequences; about 20% were seen once. The input for sequencing was PBMCs from the stem cell graft donor, taken from the stem cell graft. The receptors originated from a human donor who donated a stem cell graft to a child with acute myeloid leukemia. Both conserved end residues are part of each CDR3. D genes are given only for firm matches. Some rows have no size entry. The others give once, few or many, or a class for an expanded clone.

few TRBJ2-1 TRBV29-1 TRBD1 CSVARDSPYNEQFF TGCAGCGTTGCTCGGGACAGTCCCTACAATGAGCAGTTCTTC
few TRBJ2-7 TRBV12-3/TRBV12-4 TRBD1 CASSHLDREFTYEQYF TGTGCCAGCAGTCACCTGGACAGGGAATTCACCTACGAGCAGTACTTC
many TRBJ2-7 TRBV10-2 TRBD2 CASKGTSVSSYEQYF TGCGCCAGCAAGGGGACTAGCGTGAGCTCCTACGAGCAGTACTTC
few TRBJ1-5 TRBV20-1 - CSATLGLQGNQPQHF TGCAGTGCCACCCTGGGACTCCAGGGCAATCAGCCCCAGCATTTT
few TRBJ1-4 TRBV7-6 - CASSPRTDEKLFF TGTGCCAGCAGCCCAAGGACAGATGAAAAACTGTTTTTT
many TRBJ2-1 TRBV29-1 - CSVEDRYNEQFF TGCAGCGTTGAAGACAGGTACAATGAGCAGTTCTTC
few TRBJ2-7 TRBV6-1 - CASSPLERGEQYF TGTGCCAGCAGCCCTTTGGAGAGGGGCGAGCAGTACTTC
many TRBJ2-1 TRBV7-2 - CASSLTDFSNEQFF TGTGCCAGCAGCCTAACGGACTTCTCCAATGAGCAGTTCTTC
- TRBJ2-1 TRBV4-2 - CASSQEIGPTDEQFF TGTGCCAGCAGCCAAGAAATAGGGCCGACGGATGAGCAGTTCTTC
- TRBJ2-3 TRBV27 - CASSTLDGTDTQYF TGTGCCAGCAGCACCCTAGACGGCACAGATACGCAGTATTTT
- TRBJ2-1 TRBV3-1 - CASSQMGASAPGEFF TGTGCCAGCAGCCAAATGGGGGCTAGCGCGCCGGGTGAGTTCTTC
few TRBJ2-5 TRBV20-1 - CSARDHGGLATQYF TGCAGTGCTAGAGATCATGGGGGTTTGGCGACCCAGTACTTC
few TRBJ2-5 TRBV7-9 - CASSSPPGATTQYF TGTGCCAGCAGCTCTCCCCCGGGGGCCACTACCCAGTACTTC
once TRBJ2-3 TRBV7-6 - CASSQNLRGTDTQYF TGTGCCAGCAGCCAGAACCTTAGGGGAACAGATACGCAGTATTTT
- TRBJ2-7 TRBV4-3 TRBD2 CARSQESSGTYEQYF TGCGCCAGAAGCCAAGAGTCTAGCGGGACCTACGAGCAGTACTTC
- TRBJ1-2 TRBV15 - CATSRDIVSSGGGYTF TGTGCCACCAGCAGAGATATCGTATCGTCTGGGGGTGGCTACACCTTC
- TRBJ2-1 TRBV5-1 TRBD2 CASSFSSGSVNEQFF TGCGCCAGCAGCTTTTCTAGCGGGAGCGTCAATGAGCAGTTCTTC
many TRBJ2-1 TRBV29-1 - CSVEPARGFEQFF TGCAGCGTTGAGCCGGCTAGAGGGTTCGAGCAGTTCTTC